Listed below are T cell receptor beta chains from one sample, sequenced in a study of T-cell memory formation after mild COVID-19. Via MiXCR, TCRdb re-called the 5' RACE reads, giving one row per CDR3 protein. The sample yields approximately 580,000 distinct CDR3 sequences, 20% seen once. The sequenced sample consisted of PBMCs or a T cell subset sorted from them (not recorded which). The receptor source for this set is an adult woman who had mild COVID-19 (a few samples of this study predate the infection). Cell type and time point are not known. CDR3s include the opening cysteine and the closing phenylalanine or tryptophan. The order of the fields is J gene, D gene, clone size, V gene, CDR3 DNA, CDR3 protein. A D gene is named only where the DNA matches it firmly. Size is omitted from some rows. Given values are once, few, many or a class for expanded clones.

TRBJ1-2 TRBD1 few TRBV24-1 TGTGCCACCAGTGATCGGACAGGGAGTACCGATGGCTACACCTTC CATSDRTGSTDGYTF
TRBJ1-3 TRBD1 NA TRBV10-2 TGCGCCAGCCGAATTGGGACAGGCTCTGGAAACACCATATATTTT CASRIGTGSGNTIYF
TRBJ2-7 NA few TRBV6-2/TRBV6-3 TGTGCCAGCAGACCAGGGTTCTACGAGCAGTACTTC CASRPGFYEQYF
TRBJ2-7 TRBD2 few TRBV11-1 TGTGCCAGCAGCTCAGAGACTAGCAGCTACGAGCAGTACTTC CASSSETSSYEQYF
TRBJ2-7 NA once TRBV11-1 TGTGCCAGCAGCAAAGGGGGGAGTGAGCAGTACTTC CASSKGGSEQYF
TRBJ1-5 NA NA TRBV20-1 TGCAGTGCTAGACGTGGAGGAGGCAATCAGCCCCAGCATTTT CSARRGGGNQPQHF
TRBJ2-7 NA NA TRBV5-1 TGCGCCAGCGGTCCAACAGGAGACTACGAGCAGTACTTC CASGPTGDYEQYF
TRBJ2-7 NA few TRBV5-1 TGCGCCAGCAGCTTGGCAGGGGCCGAATACGAGCAGTACTTC CASSLAGAEYEQYF
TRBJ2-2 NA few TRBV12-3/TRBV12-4 TGTGCCTGGGCGGGAAGGTCCGGGGAGCTGTTTTTT CAWAGRSGELFF
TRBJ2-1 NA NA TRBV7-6 TGTGCCAGCAGCCCCCGATATGGCAATGAGCAGTTCTTC CASSPRYGNEQFF
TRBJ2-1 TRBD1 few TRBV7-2 TGTGCCAGCAGCCCTACCGGACAGGGGGCATACAATGAGCAGTTCTTC CASSPTGQGAYNEQFF
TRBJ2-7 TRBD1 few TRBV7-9 TGTGCCAGCACCGGAAGCACAGGGGACGGCTCCTACGAGCAGTACTTC CASTGSTGDGSYEQYF
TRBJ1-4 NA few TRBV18 TGTGCCAGCTCACCGATGGGACGGAATGAAAAACTGTTTTTT CASSPMGRNEKLFF
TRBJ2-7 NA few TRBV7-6 TGTGCCAGCAGCTTCTACAACGGGGGCGTAGGGGACGAGCAGTACTTC CASSFYNGGVGDEQYF
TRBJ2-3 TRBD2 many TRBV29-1 TGCAGCGTCTTCGGGACTAGCGGAGATACGCAGTATTTT CSVFGTSGDTQYF
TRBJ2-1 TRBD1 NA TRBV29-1 TGCAGCGTTGAATGGGGGGACAGGGCCGCCTACAATGAGCAGTTCTTC CSVEWGDRAAYNEQFF
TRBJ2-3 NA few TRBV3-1 TGTGCCAGCAGCCAAGATCGTGTAGATACGCAGTATTTT CASSQDRVDTQYF
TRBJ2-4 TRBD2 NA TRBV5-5 TGTGCCAGCAGCGACCCCCCGGGACTAGCGAGGAACATTCAGTACTTC CASSDPPGLARNIQYF
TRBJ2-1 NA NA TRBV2 TGTGCCAGCAGGAAGGGTAAGGCGTACAATGAGCAGTTCTTC CASRKGKAYNEQFF
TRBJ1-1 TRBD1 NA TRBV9 TGTGCCAGCAGCGTAGGAGACAGGGCCACTGAAGCTTTCTTT CASSVGDRATEAFF
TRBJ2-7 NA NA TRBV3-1 TGTGCCAGCAGCCAGCCGGGACGGAGGACCTACGAGCAGTACTTC CASSQPGRRTYEQYF
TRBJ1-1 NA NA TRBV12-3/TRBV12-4 TGTGCCAGCAGTCTCCAACCGAGCCGCACTGAAGCTTTCTTT CASSLQPSRTEAFF
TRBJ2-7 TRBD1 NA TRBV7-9 TGTGCCAGCAGCCCATGGGACAGGGTCTCCTACGAGCAGTACTTC CASSPWDRVSYEQYF
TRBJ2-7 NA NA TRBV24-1 TGTGCCCCAAGTTACGAGCAGTACTTC CAPSYEQYF
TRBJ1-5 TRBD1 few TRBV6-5 TGTGCCAGTGCAGACAGGGGCAATCAGCCCCAGCATTTT CASADRGNQPQHF
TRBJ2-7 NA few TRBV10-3 TGTGCCATCAGCCGGGACCAACCCTACGAGCAGTACTTC CAISRDQPYEQYF
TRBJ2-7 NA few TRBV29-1 TGCAGCGTTGAAGAAGGGGTTGGGGAGCAGTACTTC CSVEEGVGEQYF
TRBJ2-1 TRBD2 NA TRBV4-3 TGCGCCAGCAGCCAAGGAGGGACTAGCGTTTCCACGATCTTC CASSQGGTSVSTIF
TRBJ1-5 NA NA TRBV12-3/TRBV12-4 TGTGCCAGCAGTCTTAGACAGAGTAATCAGCCCCAGCATTTT CASSLRQSNQPQHF